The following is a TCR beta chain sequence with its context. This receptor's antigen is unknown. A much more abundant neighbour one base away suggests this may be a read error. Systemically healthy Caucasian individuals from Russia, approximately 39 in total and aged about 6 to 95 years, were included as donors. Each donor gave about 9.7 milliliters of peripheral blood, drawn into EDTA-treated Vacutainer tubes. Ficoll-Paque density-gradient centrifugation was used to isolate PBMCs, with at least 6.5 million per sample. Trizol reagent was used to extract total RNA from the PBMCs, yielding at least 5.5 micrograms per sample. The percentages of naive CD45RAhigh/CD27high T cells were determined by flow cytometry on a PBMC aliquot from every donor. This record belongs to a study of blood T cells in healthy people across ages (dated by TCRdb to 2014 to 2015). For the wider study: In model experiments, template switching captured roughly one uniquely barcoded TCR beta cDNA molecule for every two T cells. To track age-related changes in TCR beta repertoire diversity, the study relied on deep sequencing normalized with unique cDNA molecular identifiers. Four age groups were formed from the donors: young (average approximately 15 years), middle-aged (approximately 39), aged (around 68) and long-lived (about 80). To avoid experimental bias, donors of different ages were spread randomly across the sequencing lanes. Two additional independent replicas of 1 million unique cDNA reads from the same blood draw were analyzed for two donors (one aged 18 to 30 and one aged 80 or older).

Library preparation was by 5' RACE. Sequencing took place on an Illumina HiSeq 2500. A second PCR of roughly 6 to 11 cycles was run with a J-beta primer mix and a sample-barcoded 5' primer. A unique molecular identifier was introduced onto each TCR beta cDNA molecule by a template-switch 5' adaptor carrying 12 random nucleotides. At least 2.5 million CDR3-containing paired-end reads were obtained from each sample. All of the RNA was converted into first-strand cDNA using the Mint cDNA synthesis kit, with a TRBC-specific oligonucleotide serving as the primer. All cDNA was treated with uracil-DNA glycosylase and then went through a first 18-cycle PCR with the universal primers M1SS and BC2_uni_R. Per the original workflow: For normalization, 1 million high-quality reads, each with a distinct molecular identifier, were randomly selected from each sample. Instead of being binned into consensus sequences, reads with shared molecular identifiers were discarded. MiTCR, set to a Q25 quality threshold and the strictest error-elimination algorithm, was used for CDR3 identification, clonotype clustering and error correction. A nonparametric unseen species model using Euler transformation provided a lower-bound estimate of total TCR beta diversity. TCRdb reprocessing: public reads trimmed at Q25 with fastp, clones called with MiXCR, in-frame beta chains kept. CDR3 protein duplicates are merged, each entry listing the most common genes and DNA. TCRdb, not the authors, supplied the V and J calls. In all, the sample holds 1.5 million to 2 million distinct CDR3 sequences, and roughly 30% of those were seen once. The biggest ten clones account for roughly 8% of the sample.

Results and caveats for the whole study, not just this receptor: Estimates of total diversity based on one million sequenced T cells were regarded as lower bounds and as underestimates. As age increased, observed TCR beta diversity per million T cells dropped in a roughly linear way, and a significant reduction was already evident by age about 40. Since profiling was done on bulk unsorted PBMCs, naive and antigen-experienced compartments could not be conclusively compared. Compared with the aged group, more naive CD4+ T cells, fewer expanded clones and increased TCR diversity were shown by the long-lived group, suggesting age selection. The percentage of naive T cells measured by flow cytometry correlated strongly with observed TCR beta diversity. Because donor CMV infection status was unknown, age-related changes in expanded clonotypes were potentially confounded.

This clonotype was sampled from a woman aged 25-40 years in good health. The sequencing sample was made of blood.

At the DNA level, the sequence is TGCGGTGCTAGCGAGCGGGGGGGCCTCAATGAGCAGTTCTTC. This gives the protein CGASERGGLNEQFF. The chain is assembled from TRBV20-1 and TRBJ2-1; TRBD2 aligns with 10 central bases. CDR1 is given as DFQATT and CDR2 as SNEGSKA, both from the germline V gene (reference sequence). The CDR3 runs 14 residues from the cysteine to the phenylalanine. The read is trimmed to its CDR3 DNA, 42 bases read in frame from base 1.